The rows below give T cell receptor beta chains drawn from one sample of a study of blood T cell repertoires in COVID-19. Clones were read by immunoSEQ multiplex PCR, and TCRdb kept only the in-frame ones, dropping some. The table shows nearly 350,000 clones, with around 87% occurring only once. Sample: peripheral blood. The source is a woman aged 50 to 65 with COVID-19, enrolled during active disease. The CDR3 runs from the conserved cysteine through the conserved F or W. Fields, in order: clone size, J gene, V gene, D gene, CDR3 protein, CDR3 DNA. A D gene is named only where the DNA matches it firmly. Clone sizes are given selectively: once, few, many, or a class where the clone is expanded.

clone_size: .; j_call: TRBJ2-1; v_call: TRBV11-3; d_call: .; cdr3_aa: CASSPSNSEQFF; cdr3_nt: TGTGCCAGCAGCCCCAGCAACAGTGAGCAGTTCTTC
clone_size: .; j_call: TRBJ2-3; v_call: TRBV28; d_call: TRBD2; cdr3_aa: CASSPRGENTDTQYF; cdr3_nt: TGTGCCAGCAGCCCACGGGGGGAGAACACAGATACGCAGTATTTT
clone_size: few; j_call: TRBJ2-2; v_call: TRBV15; d_call: .; cdr3_aa: CATSREPRSTGELFF; cdr3_nt: TGTGCCACCAGCAGAGAGCCTAGGAGCACCGGGGAGCTGTTTTTT
clone_size: .; j_call: TRBJ1-3; v_call: TRBV7-9; d_call: .; cdr3_aa: CASSFLSVGNTIYF; cdr3_nt: TGTGCCAGCAGCTTTCTTTCTGTTGGAAACACCATATATTTT
clone_size: .; j_call: TRBJ2-7; v_call: TRBV13; d_call: TRBD2; cdr3_aa: CASSFGTSGGTSYEQYF; cdr3_nt: TGTGCCAGCAGCTTTGGGACTAGCGGGGGTACTTCCTACGAGCAGTACTTC
clone_size: .; j_call: TRBJ2-4; v_call: TRBV7-9; d_call: .; cdr3_aa: CASNVGASGIQYF; cdr3_nt: TGTGCCAGCAACGTGGGGGCTAGCGGAATTCAGTACTTC
clone_size: .; j_call: TRBJ2-7; v_call: TRBV19; d_call: TRBD2; cdr3_aa: CASSRTSGSSYEQYF; cdr3_nt: TGTGCCAGTAGTCGGACTAGCGGGAGCTCCTACGAGCAGTACTTC
clone_size: once; j_call: TRBJ1-2; v_call: TRBV27; d_call: TRBD1; cdr3_aa: CASRLKPTGVYGYTF; cdr3_nt: TGTGCCAGCAGACTAAAACCTACAGGGGTCTATGGCTACACCTTC
clone_size: .; j_call: TRBJ2-7; v_call: TRBV5-4; d_call: .; cdr3_aa: CASSPPHPVNPGEQYF; cdr3_nt: TGTGCCAGCAGCCCCCCCCACCCCGTGAATCCGGGCGAGCAGTACTTC
clone_size: .; j_call: TRBJ2-7; v_call: TRBV2; d_call: TRBD2; cdr3_aa: CASRGFGLAESYEQYF; cdr3_nt: TGTGCCAGCAGGGGCTTCGGACTAGCGGAGTCCTACGAGCAGTACTTC
clone_size: .; j_call: TRBJ2-7; v_call: TRBV6-5; d_call: .; cdr3_aa: CASKVSTGDEQYF; cdr3_nt: TGTGCCAGCAAAGTGAGTACGGGGGACGAGCAGTACTTC
clone_size: .; j_call: TRBJ1-1; v_call: TRBV6-4; d_call: TRBD1; cdr3_aa: CASSETGGNTEAFF; cdr3_nt: TGTGCCAGCAGCGAGACAGGGGGGAACACTGAAGCTTTCTTT
clone_size: .; j_call: TRBJ2-1; v_call: TRBV5-1; d_call: .; cdr3_aa: CASSSGLDNEQFF; cdr3_nt: TGCGCCAGCAGCTCGGGACTCGACAATGAGCAGTTCTTC
clone_size: once; j_call: TRBJ2-7; v_call: TRBV7-9; d_call: TRBD2; cdr3_aa: CASSSPLVRSGVYEQYF; cdr3_nt: TGTGCCAGCAGTTCACCCCTGGTCCGTAGCGGGGTTTACGAGCAGTACTTC
clone_size: .; j_call: TRBJ2-7; v_call: TRBV6-2/TRBV6-3; d_call: .; cdr3_aa: CASSYGRAEFLVDYEQYF; cdr3_nt: TGTGCCAGCAGTTACGGCAGGGCGGAATTCTTGGTGGACTACGAGCAGTACTTC
clone_size: .; j_call: TRBJ1-6; v_call: TRBV2; d_call: TRBD1; cdr3_aa: CASTRTGSYNSPLHF; cdr3_nt: TGTGCCAGCACCCGGACAGGGAGCTATAATTCACCCCTCCACTTT
clone_size: .; j_call: TRBJ2-7; v_call: TRBV13; d_call: .; cdr3_aa: CASSSVDLGGKGYEQYF; cdr3_nt: TGTGCCAGCAGCTCAGTGGACTTGGGCGGGAAGGGCTACGAGCAGTACTTC
clone_size: .; j_call: TRBJ1-3; v_call: TRBV30; d_call: TRBD1; cdr3_aa: CAWGTGAGNTIYF; cdr3_nt: TGTGCCTGGGGAACAGGGGCGGGAAACACCATATATTTT
clone_size: .; j_call: TRBJ2-1; v_call: TRBV6-4; d_call: TRBD1; cdr3_aa: CASSGRATGANNEQFF; cdr3_nt: TGTGCCAGCAGTGGAAGGGCGACAGGGGCGAACAATGAGCAGTTCTTC
clone_size: .; j_call: TRBJ1-1; v_call: TRBV18; d_call: TRBD1; cdr3_aa: CASSPGQANTEAFF; cdr3_nt: TGTGCCAGCTCACCGGGACAGGCGAACACTGAAGCTTTCTTT
clone_size: .; j_call: TRBJ2-2; v_call: TRBV7-9; d_call: TRBD1; cdr3_aa: CASTRTGQDTGELFF; cdr3_nt: TGTGCCAGTACCCGGACAGGGCAAGACACCGGGGAGCTGTTTTTT
clone_size: .; j_call: TRBJ2-1; v_call: TRBV19; d_call: TRBD2; cdr3_aa: CASSAILGGGLPSYNEQFF; cdr3_nt: TGTGCCAGTAGTGCCATCCTGGGGGGGGGTCTCCCCTCCTACAATGAGCAGTTCTTC
clone_size: .; j_call: TRBJ2-3; v_call: TRBV5-5; d_call: TRBD2; cdr3_aa: CASSSGLAGATTGADTQYF; cdr3_nt: TGTGCCAGCAGCTCTGGACTAGCGGGAGCCACCACCGGCGCAGATACGCAGTATTTT
clone_size: .; j_call: TRBJ2-1; v_call: TRBV19; d_call: .; cdr3_aa: CASSMGGYNEQFF; cdr3_nt: TGTGCCAGTAGTATGGGGGGATACAATGAGCAGTTCTTC
clone_size: .; j_call: TRBJ2-6; v_call: TRBV2; d_call: .; cdr3_aa: CASSVPGQFSGANVLTF; cdr3_nt: TGTGCCAGCAGTGTGCCAGGGCAATTCTCTGGGGCCAACGTCCTGACTTTC
clone_size: .; j_call: TRBJ1-1; v_call: TRBV6-5; d_call: .; cdr3_aa: CASSYSGGGLNTEAFF; cdr3_nt: TGTGCCAGCAGTTACTCGGGCGGGGGGCTGAACACTGAAGCTTTCTTT
clone_size: .; j_call: TRBJ1-2; v_call: TRBV7-2; d_call: .; cdr3_aa: CASSLDREGGNYGYTF; cdr3_nt: TGTGCCAGCAGCTTAGACAGGGAAGGGGGAAACTATGGCTACACCTTC
clone_size: .; j_call: TRBJ1-5; v_call: TRBV19; d_call: .; cdr3_aa: CASSIRQLYSNQPQHF; cdr3_nt: TGTGCCAGTAGTATAAGACAGCTTTATAGCAATCAGCCCCAGCATTTT
clone_size: .; j_call: TRBJ2-3; v_call: TRBV2; d_call: TRBD2; cdr3_aa: CASSEVAGNTQYF; cdr3_nt: TGTGCCAGCAGTGAGGTAGCGGGAAATACGCAGTATTTT
clone_size: .; j_call: TRBJ1-1; v_call: TRBV3-1/TRBV3-2; d_call: TRBD1; cdr3_aa: CASSTGAGGTEAFF; cdr3_nt: TGTGCCAGCAGCACCGGGGCAGGGGGCACTGAAGCTTTCTTT
clone_size: .; j_call: TRBJ2-3; v_call: TRBV2; d_call: TRBD2; cdr3_aa: CASSVSSGRDTDTQYF; cdr3_nt: TGTGCCAGCAGTGTATCTAGCGGGAGGGACACAGATACGCAGTATTTT
clone_size: .; j_call: TRBJ1-3; v_call: TRBV18; d_call: .; cdr3_aa: CASSRDLSSGNTIYF; cdr3_nt: TGTGCCAGCTCACGGGACTTAAGTTCGGGAAACACCATATATTTT
clone_size: .; j_call: TRBJ2-7; v_call: TRBV9; d_call: TRBD2; cdr3_aa: CASSVGTSGSHEQYF; cdr3_nt: TGTGCCAGCAGCGTCGGGACTAGCGGGAGTCACGAGCAGTACTTC
clone_size: .; j_call: TRBJ1-2; v_call: TRBV6-5; d_call: TRBD1; cdr3_aa: CASSFGTAYGYTF; cdr3_nt: TGTGCCAGCAGTTTCGGGACAGCCTATGGCTACACCTTC
clone_size: .; j_call: TRBJ2-1; v_call: TRBV7-2; d_call: TRBD2; cdr3_aa: CASSLVAGVSEQFF; cdr3_nt: TGTGCCAGCAGCTTAGTAGCGGGAGTATCTGAGCAGTTCTTC
clone_size: once; j_call: TRBJ1-4; v_call: TRBV10-1; d_call: .; cdr3_aa: CASSESGKYEKLFF; cdr3_nt: TGCGCCAGCAGTGAGTCCGGGAAGTATGAAAAACTGTTTTTT
clone_size: .; j_call: TRBJ2-7; v_call: TRBV4-1; d_call: .; cdr3_aa: CASSQEYSYEQYF; cdr3_nt: TGCGCCAGCAGCCAAGAGTACAGCTACGAGCAGTACTTC
clone_size: .; j_call: TRBJ1-4; v_call: TRBV5-4; d_call: .; cdr3_aa: CASSLRGATNEKLFF; cdr3_nt: TGTGCCAGCAGCCTTCGCGGGGCAACTAATGAAAAACTGTTTTTT
clone_size: few; j_call: TRBJ2-2; v_call: TRBV19; d_call: .; cdr3_aa: CASSMTVNQNTGELFF; cdr3_nt: TGTGCCAGTAGCATGACAGTCAATCAGAACACCGGGGAGCTGTTTTTT
clone_size: .; j_call: TRBJ1-1; v_call: TRBV2; d_call: .; cdr3_aa: CASSVQGGTEAFF; cdr3_nt: TGTGCCAGCAGTGTGCAGGGAGGTACTGAAGCTTTCTTT
clone_size: once; j_call: TRBJ2-5; v_call: TRBV11-3; d_call: TRBD2; cdr3_aa: CASSLGLAGGSVETQYF; cdr3_nt: TGTGCCAGCAGCTTAGGACTAGCGGGAGGGTCTGTAGAGACCCAGTACTTC
clone_size: .; j_call: TRBJ1-4; v_call: TRBV9; d_call: TRBD1; cdr3_aa: CASSLTGQGGEKLFF; cdr3_nt: TGTGCCAGCAGCCTTACTGGACAGGGTGGTGAAAAACTGTTTTTT
clone_size: .; j_call: TRBJ1-1; v_call: TRBV30; d_call: .; cdr3_aa: CAWSIEVPGEAFF; cdr3_nt: TGTGCCTGGAGTATAGAGGTTCCAGGGGAAGCTTTCTTT
clone_size: .; j_call: TRBJ2-3; v_call: TRBV6-1; d_call: TRBD1; cdr3_aa: CASSGGQGVVTDTQYF; cdr3_nt: TGTGCCAGCAGTGGCGGACAGGGGGTTGTGACAGATACGCAGTATTTT
clone_size: .; j_call: TRBJ1-1; v_call: TRBV4-2; d_call: TRBD1; cdr3_aa: CASSLTGVRTEAFF; cdr3_nt: TGTGCCAGCAGCCTGACAGGGGTGCGTACTGAAGCTTTCTTT
clone_size: .; j_call: TRBJ2-1; v_call: TRBV7-9; d_call: TRBD1; cdr3_aa: CASSLAGQGIHEQFF; cdr3_nt: TGTGCCAGCAGCTTAGCGGGACAGGGTATTCATGAGCAGTTCTTC
clone_size: .; j_call: TRBJ1-6; v_call: TRBV3-1/TRBV3-2; d_call: .; cdr3_aa: CASSPSGQHNNSPLHF; cdr3_nt: TGTGCCAGCAGCCCGTCTGGACAGCACAATAATTCACCCCTCCACTTT
clone_size: .; j_call: TRBJ2-2; v_call: TRBV9; d_call: TRBD2; cdr3_aa: CASSVVRGREPLQGGELFF; cdr3_nt: TGTGCCAGCAGCGTGGTGCGCGGGAGGGAACCACTACAGGGCGGGGAGCTGTTTTTT
clone_size: .; j_call: TRBJ2-3; v_call: TRBV3-1/TRBV3-2; d_call: TRBD2; cdr3_aa: CASSQVSSGSDRDTQYF; cdr3_nt: TGTGCCAGCAGCCAAGTCTCTAGCGGGAGCGATAGAGATACGCAGTATTTT
clone_size: .; j_call: TRBJ1-3; v_call: TRBV9; d_call: .; cdr3_aa: CASSVQTGIAGNTIYF; cdr3_nt: TGTGCCAGCAGCGTCCAGACAGGCATAGCCGGAAACACCATATATTTT
clone_size: .; j_call: TRBJ2-7; v_call: TRBV18; d_call: TRBD1; cdr3_aa: CASSPGRQGSYEQYF; cdr3_nt: TGTGCCAGCTCACCGGGCCGACAGGGGTCGTACGAGCAGTACTTC
clone_size: .; j_call: TRBJ1-2; v_call: TRBV10-3; d_call: TRBD1; cdr3_aa: CAITWDRGSTYGYTF; cdr3_nt: TGTGCCATCACTTGGGACAGGGGGTCGACCTATGGCTACACCTTC
clone_size: once; j_call: TRBJ2-2; v_call: TRBV5-4; d_call: TRBD2; cdr3_aa: CASSSGTSGSKNTGELFF; cdr3_nt: TGTGCCAGCAGCTCCGGGACTAGCGGGAGTAAGAACACCGGGGAGCTGTTTTTT
clone_size: .; j_call: TRBJ2-1; v_call: TRBV5-4; d_call: .; cdr3_aa: CASRRDQREGGEQFF; cdr3_nt: TGTGCCAGCAGACGAGACCAGAGAGAAGGCGGTGAGCAGTTCTTC
clone_size: .; j_call: TRBJ2-7; v_call: TRBV5-1; d_call: TRBD1; cdr3_aa: CASSISGTVYEQYF; cdr3_nt: TGCGCCAGCAGCATATCCGGGACAGTCTACGAGCAGTACTTC
clone_size: .; j_call: TRBJ1-1; v_call: TRBV7-9; d_call: .; cdr3_aa: CASSSRGGWNTEAFF; cdr3_nt: TGTGCCAGCAGCTCGCGGGGAGGGTGGAACACTGAAGCTTTCTTT
clone_size: .; j_call: TRBJ2-7; v_call: TRBV14; d_call: TRBD1; cdr3_aa: CASSRRTGGSEQYF; cdr3_nt: TGTGCCAGCAGCAGACGGACAGGGGGGAGCGAGCAGTACTTC
clone_size: .; j_call: TRBJ2-6; v_call: TRBV5-1; d_call: TRBD1; cdr3_aa: CASSFVKGQGAFSGANVLTF; cdr3_nt: TGCGCCAGCAGCTTTGTTAAAGGACAGGGGGCATTTTCTGGGGCCAACGTCCTGACTTTC
clone_size: .; j_call: TRBJ2-1; v_call: TRBV10-3; d_call: TRBD2; cdr3_aa: CAISSQGIGAGVGDEQFF; cdr3_nt: TGTGCCATCAGTAGCCAAGGGATAGGAGCGGGAGTCGGGGATGAGCAGTTCTTC